The text below deals with one T cell receptor (beta chain). The specificity of this receptor is unknown. No quality values exist for individual bases; no much larger clone is one base distant. RNA was extracted with the RNeasy kit and roughly 0.45 to 1 ug was reverse transcribed using random hexamers. TCR beta CDR3 regions were amplified with the immunoSEQ multiplex PCR assay covering 54 Vbeta and 13 Jbeta segments. PCR amplification bias was corrected using a synthetic template baseline for primer optimization and computational correction. The source study handled its data this way. Reads were annotated to V, D and J genes per IMGT and analyzed with immunoSEQ Analyzer, keeping only productive sequences. To calculate clonality, Shannon entropy was normalized by log2 of the number of productive unique sequences and then subtracted from one. Public and private clones were assessed among the 100 most prevalent clones of each patient and control. A clone was defined as Susac-specific if it was absent from the healthy and MS cohorts, from 950 to 1,300 published viral clones and from other ImmuneACCESS disease sequences. TCRdb applied fastp at Q25 and MiXCR to the public reads, then kept only in-frame beta chains. Here each entry gathers all rows of one CDR3 protein and keeps the most common genes and DNA. Here the V and J calls rest on TCRdb's processing, not on the authors' analysis. Across this sample there are tens of thousands of distinct CDR3 sequences, with around 96% seen only once. The top ten clonotypes cover 0.09% to 0.13% of the sample.

The entry originates in a study of CD8 T cells in Susac syndrome (dated by TCRdb to the late 2010s). With regard to the full study: The study used repertoire sequencing to test whether antigen drove CD8+ T cell activation and differentiation in Susac syndrome. Overall study outcomes, separate from this receptor: The number of individuals in the TCR sequencing and HLA analysis was recognized as being relatively small.

Peripheral blood CD8+ and CD4+ T cells from healthy donors, Susac syndrome patients and multiple sclerosis patients were profiled by high-throughput TCR beta sequencing. Treatment-naive patients with stable or active relapsing-remitting disease fulfilling revised McDonald criteria were used as multiple sclerosis controls. Bulk CD8+ and CD4+ T cells were purified by magnetic negative isolation, while CD8+ TEMRA cells were enriched using FACS. Blood was collected in EDTA tubes and processed within 24 hours, with PBMCs isolated through density gradient centrifugation. PBMCs destined for TCR sequencing were cryopreserved in liquid nitrogen and later thawed in a 37 °C water bath. The sorted or isolated CD4+, CD8+ and CD8+ TEMRA cells reached a purity of at least 90%. Material: CD4+ T cells from PBMCs. This TCR came from a human donor with multiple sclerosis.

The DNA reads as follows: TGTGCCAGTGGACGTAAACCCAGGTACGAGCAGTACTTC. Its protein reads: CASGRKPRYEQYF. The chain uses TRBV28 and TRBJ2-7, with no D gene named confidently. The germline ends are 16 bases apart after V is trimmed by 9 bases and J by 4 bases. The CDR3 numbers 13 residues from cysteine through phenylalanine. The entry retains the CDR3 DNA only, 39 bases that are in frame from base 1. In the germline V gene, CDR1 corresponds to MDHEN and CDR2 to SYDVKM.